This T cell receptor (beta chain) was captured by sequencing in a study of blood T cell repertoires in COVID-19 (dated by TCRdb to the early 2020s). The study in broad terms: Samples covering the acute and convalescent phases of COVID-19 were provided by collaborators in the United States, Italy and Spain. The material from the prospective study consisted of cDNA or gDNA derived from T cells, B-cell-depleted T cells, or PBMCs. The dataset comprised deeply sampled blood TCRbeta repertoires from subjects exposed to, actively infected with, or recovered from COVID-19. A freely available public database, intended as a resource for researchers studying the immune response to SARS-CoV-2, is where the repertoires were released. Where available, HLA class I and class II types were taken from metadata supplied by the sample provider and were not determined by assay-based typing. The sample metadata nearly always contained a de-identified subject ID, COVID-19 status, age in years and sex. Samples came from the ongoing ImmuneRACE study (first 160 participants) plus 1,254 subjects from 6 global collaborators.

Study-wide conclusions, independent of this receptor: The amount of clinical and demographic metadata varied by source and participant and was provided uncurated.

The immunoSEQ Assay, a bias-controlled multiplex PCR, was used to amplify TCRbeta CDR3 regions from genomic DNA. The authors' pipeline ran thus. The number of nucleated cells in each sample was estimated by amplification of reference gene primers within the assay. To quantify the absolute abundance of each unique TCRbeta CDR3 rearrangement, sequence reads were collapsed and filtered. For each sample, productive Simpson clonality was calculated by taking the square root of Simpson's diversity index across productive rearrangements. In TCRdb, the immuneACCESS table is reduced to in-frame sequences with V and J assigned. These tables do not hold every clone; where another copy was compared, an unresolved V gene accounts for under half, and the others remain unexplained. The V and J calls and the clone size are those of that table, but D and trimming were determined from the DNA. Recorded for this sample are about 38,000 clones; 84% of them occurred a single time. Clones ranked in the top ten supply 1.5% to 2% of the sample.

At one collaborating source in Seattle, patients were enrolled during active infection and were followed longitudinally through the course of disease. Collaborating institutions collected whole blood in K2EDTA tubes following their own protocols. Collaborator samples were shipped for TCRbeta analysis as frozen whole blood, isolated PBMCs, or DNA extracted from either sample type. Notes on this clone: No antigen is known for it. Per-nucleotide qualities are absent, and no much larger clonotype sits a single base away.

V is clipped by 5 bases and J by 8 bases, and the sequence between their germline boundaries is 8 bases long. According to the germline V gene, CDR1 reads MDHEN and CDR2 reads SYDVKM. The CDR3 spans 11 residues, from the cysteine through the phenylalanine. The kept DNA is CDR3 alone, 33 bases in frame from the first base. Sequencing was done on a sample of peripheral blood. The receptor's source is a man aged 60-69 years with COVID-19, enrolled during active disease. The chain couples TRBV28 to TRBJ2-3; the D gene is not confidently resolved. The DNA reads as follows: TGTGCCAGCAGTCCTAAGCTTACGCAGTATTTT. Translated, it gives CASSPKLTQYF.